This record covers a single T cell receptor (beta chain). Antigen specificity is unknown. The sample originates from a study of T cells in Graves' hyperthyroidism and ophthalmopathy. Study-level results: In blood, most of the thyroid clonotypes expanded above 0.001 were also present.

Absence of ophthalmopathy progression within 18 months defined stable Graves' hyperthyroidism. Any patient presenting with uncontrolled infection, other autoimmune disease, pregnancy or lactation was left out. The CDR3 is made up of 14 amino acids. Per the germline V gene, CDR1 is SEHNR and CDR2 is FQNEAQ (reference sequence). Trimming stripped 6 bases from V and 10 bases from J, with 18 bases between. Researchers took RNA transcripts and amplified the TCR beta CDR3 regions from them. RT-PCR in the first round (using the HTBI primer set) targeted the TCR CDR3. From the multiplex PCR reads, TCRdb called clonotypes with MiXCR, one entry per CDR3 protein. Here the sample spans under 350,000 distinct CDR3 sequences, around 23% being singletons.

The sequence was collected from a woman between 50 and 59 years old with Graves' hyperthyroidism. Sequencing used blood. The rearrangement links TRBV7-9 to TRBJ1-4; D is perhaps TRBD1 (5 bases). In DNA, the CDR3 is TGTGCCAGCAGACCTACAGGCCCCCTGGGAAAACTGTTTTTT. Residues: CASRPTGPLGKLFF.